The rows below give T cell receptor beta chains drawn from one sample of a study of blood T cell repertoires in COVID-19. This table comes from immunoSEQ multiplex PCR, and its TCRdb copy is limited to in-frame clones, with some not included. The table has 360,000 or so clones, around nine tenths seen once. Material: PBMCs or T cells enriched from blood (not recorded which). These receptors were collected from a woman aged 25 to 39 who had been exposed to COVID-19. Each CDR3 is given with its conserved first and last residue. Each record gives: D gene, V gene, J gene, clone size, CDR3 protein, CDR3 DNA. A D gene is named only where the DNA matches it firmly. Clone sizes are given selectively: once, few, many, or a class where the clone is expanded.

d_gene: TRBD2; v_gene: TRBV7-3; j_gene: TRBJ2-7; abundance: NA; CDR3aa: CASSILGRTSGASSYEQYF; CDR3nt: TGTGCCAGCAGCATACTCGGTAGGACTAGCGGGGCGAGCTCCTACGAGCAGTACTTC
d_gene: TRBD2; v_gene: TRBV5-4; j_gene: TRBJ2-3; abundance: NA; CDR3aa: CASSLVLAEDTDTQYF; CDR3nt: TGTGCCAGCAGCTTGGTTCTAGCGGAGGATACAGATACGCAGTATTTT
d_gene: NA; v_gene: TRBV5-6; j_gene: TRBJ1-4; abundance: NA; CDR3aa: CASSSDRFPNEKLFF; CDR3nt: TGTGCCAGCAGCTCCGACAGGTTTCCTAATGAAAAACTGTTTTTT
d_gene: NA; v_gene: TRBV7-3; j_gene: TRBJ2-1; abundance: NA; CDR3aa: CASSLGNEQFF; CDR3nt: TGTGCCAGCAGCCTAGGAAATGAGCAGTTCTTC
d_gene: NA; v_gene: TRBV28; j_gene: TRBJ1-2; abundance: NA; CDR3aa: CASSIPGHLGSNYGYTF; CDR3nt: TGTGCCAGCAGTATCCCGGGACATCTTGGGTCTAACTATGGCTACACCTTC
d_gene: NA; v_gene: TRBV7-9; j_gene: TRBJ1-3; abundance: NA; CDR3aa: CASSLAWTSGNTIYF; CDR3nt: TGTGCCAGCAGCTTAGCGTGGACTTCTGGAAACACCATATATTTT
d_gene: NA; v_gene: TRBV7-9; j_gene: TRBJ1-3; abundance: NA; CDR3aa: CASSFGSEGNTIYF; CDR3nt: TGTGCCAGCAGCTTCGGTTCGGAGGGAAACACCATATATTTT
d_gene: NA; v_gene: TRBV19; j_gene: TRBJ2-7; abundance: NA; CDR3aa: CASSISGLWAYEQYF; CDR3nt: TGTGCCAGTAGTATTTCCGGACTCTGGGCTTACGAGCAGTACTTC
d_gene: NA; v_gene: TRBV12-5; j_gene: TRBJ1-1; abundance: few; CDR3aa: CASGEGPMNTEAFF; CDR3nt: TGTGCTAGTGGTGAGGGTCCTATGAACACTGAAGCTTTCTTT
d_gene: TRBD2; v_gene: TRBV28; j_gene: TRBJ2-3; abundance: NA; CDR3aa: CASSLSSGRGTDTQYF; CDR3nt: TGTGCCAGCAGTTTGTCTAGCGGGAGAGGGACAGATACGCAGTATTTT
d_gene: NA; v_gene: TRBV19; j_gene: TRBJ1-5; abundance: NA; CDR3aa: CASSIKGPKLSNQPQHF; CDR3nt: TGTGCCAGTAGTATAAAGGGGCCCAAACTTAGCAATCAGCCCCAGCATTTT
d_gene: TRBD1; v_gene: TRBV4-1; j_gene: TRBJ1-2; abundance: NA; CDR3aa: CASSQELDRVSGYTF; CDR3nt: TGCGCCAGCAGCCAAGAATTGGACAGGGTGTCGGGCTACACCTTC
d_gene: NA; v_gene: TRBV19; j_gene: TRBJ1-5; abundance: NA; CDR3aa: CASSKGQPSNQPQHF; CDR3nt: TGTGCCAGTAGTAAAGGACAGCCTAGCAATCAGCCCCAGCATTTT
d_gene: TRBD1; v_gene: TRBV4-2; j_gene: TRBJ1-3; abundance: NA; CDR3aa: CASSLDRGLGNTIYF; CDR3nt: TGTGCCAGCAGCCTTGACAGGGGGCTAGGAAACACCATATATTTT
d_gene: NA; v_gene: TRBV3-1/TRBV3-2; j_gene: TRBJ2-7; abundance: NA; CDR3aa: CASSQESTKSYEQYF; CDR3nt: TGTGCCAGCAGCCAAGAATCGACTAAATCCTACGAGCAGTACTTC
d_gene: TRBD1; v_gene: TRBV5-1; j_gene: TRBJ1-2; abundance: NA; CDR3aa: CASSPGQGQGLYGYTF; CDR3nt: TGCGCCAGCAGCCCAGGACAGGGACAAGGACTCTATGGCTACACCTTC
d_gene: TRBD2; v_gene: TRBV23-1; j_gene: TRBJ2-4; abundance: NA; CDR3aa: CASSRTGTRSKNIQYF; CDR3nt: TGCGCCAGCAGTCGAACCGGGACTAGATCCAAAAACATTCAGTACTTC
d_gene: NA; v_gene: TRBV20-1; j_gene: TRBJ2-3; abundance: once; CDR3aa: CSASGTSTDTQYF; CDR3nt: TGCAGTGCTAGTGGTACTAGCACAGATACGCAGTATTTT
d_gene: NA; v_gene: TRBV30; j_gene: TRBJ1-5; abundance: NA; CDR3aa: CAWSTGLDQPQHF; CDR3nt: TGTGCCTGGAGTACAGGGTTAGATCAGCCCCAGCATTTT
d_gene: NA; v_gene: TRBV19; j_gene: TRBJ2-7; abundance: few; CDR3aa: CASSIKNRGYEQYF; CDR3nt: TGTGCCAGTAGTATAAAAAACCGCGGGTACGAGCAGTACTTC
d_gene: TRBD2; v_gene: TRBV27; j_gene: TRBJ2-2; abundance: few; CDR3aa: CASNPAGKGWELFF; CDR3nt: TGTGCCAGCAATCCAGCGGGAAAGGGCTGGGAGCTGTTTTTT
d_gene: NA; v_gene: TRBV6-1; j_gene: TRBJ2-3; abundance: few; CDR3aa: CASSEGRGAQYF; CDR3nt: TGTGCCAGCAGTGAAGGCAGGGGCGCGCAGTATTTT
d_gene: NA; v_gene: TRBV19; j_gene: TRBJ1-4; abundance: NA; CDR3aa: CASSKRQAPNEKLFF; CDR3nt: TGTGCCAGTAGTAAACGACAGGCCCCTAATGAAAAACTGTTTTTT
d_gene: TRBD2; v_gene: TRBV28; j_gene: TRBJ2-3; abundance: NA; CDR3aa: CASSILSGTTDTQYF; CDR3nt: TGTGCCAGCAGTATCCTTAGCGGGACCACAGATACGCAGTATTTT
d_gene: NA; v_gene: TRBV30; j_gene: TRBJ2-1; abundance: NA; CDR3aa: CAWSGAIGKGAYNEQFF; CDR3nt: TGTGCCTGGAGTGGGGCTATTGGGAAAGGGGCTTACAATGAGCAGTTCTTC
d_gene: NA; v_gene: TRBV27; j_gene: TRBJ1-5; abundance: NA; CDR3aa: CAAGGGTRNQPQHF; CDR3nt: TGTGCCGCGGGGGGTGGGACTCGCAATCAGCCCCAGCATTTT